These 3 T cell receptor beta chains share one sample of origin, sequenced in a study of chemoradiotherapy in HPV16-positive cancers (dated by TCRdb to the early 2020s). Library creation used the immunoSEQ multiplex PCR assay. Not all clones reach the TCRdb copy of this immuneACCESS table, which keeps in-frame sequences only. Checked studies attribute under half of the gap to unresolved V genes and leave the rest unexplained. The sample data list about 16,000 clones, and roughly two thirds of these were observed just once. The ten largest make up 6.5% to 10% of the sample. The specimen comprised tumor tissue, sampled from a patient who underwent chemoradiotherapy. The receptors shown here come from a human donor with HPV-associated anogenital cancer.

The rearrangement uses TRBV11-2 and TRBJ2-7; D not certain. V was shortened by 2 bases and J by 3 bases, with 8 bases between the two germline ends. The germline V gene has CDR1 SGHAT and CDR2 FQNNGV. This CDR3 is 13 amino acids long. The CDR3 region has the DNA TGTGCCAGCAGCTTATCGATGTACTACGAGCAGTACTTC. Translated, it gives CASSLSMYYEQYF.

This clone is medium-sized. J is TRBJ2-1 and V is TRBV6-1; 9 bases fit TRBD1. With V trimmed by 6 bases and J by 7 bases, 7 bases remained unmatched. There are 14 residues in the CDR3. CDR1 is MNHNS and CDR2 is SASEGT in the germline V gene. CDR3: CASRVGQGLNEQFF. CDR3 in DNA: TGTGCCAGCAGAGTGGGACAGGGTCTGAATGAGCAGTTCTTC.

This clone was detected only a few times. V usage is TRBV5-5 and J usage is TRBJ1-5; D is unresolved. The germline V and J ends were trimmed by 1 base and 3 bases, with 5 bases remaining between them. The V gene's germline CDR1 is SGHKS and CDR2 YYEKEE (reference sequence). This CDR3 region has 13 residues. The CDR3 loop reads CASSLRSNQPQHF. The DNA for the CDR3 is TGTGCCAGCAGCTTGCGGTCCAATCAGCCCCAGCATTTT.